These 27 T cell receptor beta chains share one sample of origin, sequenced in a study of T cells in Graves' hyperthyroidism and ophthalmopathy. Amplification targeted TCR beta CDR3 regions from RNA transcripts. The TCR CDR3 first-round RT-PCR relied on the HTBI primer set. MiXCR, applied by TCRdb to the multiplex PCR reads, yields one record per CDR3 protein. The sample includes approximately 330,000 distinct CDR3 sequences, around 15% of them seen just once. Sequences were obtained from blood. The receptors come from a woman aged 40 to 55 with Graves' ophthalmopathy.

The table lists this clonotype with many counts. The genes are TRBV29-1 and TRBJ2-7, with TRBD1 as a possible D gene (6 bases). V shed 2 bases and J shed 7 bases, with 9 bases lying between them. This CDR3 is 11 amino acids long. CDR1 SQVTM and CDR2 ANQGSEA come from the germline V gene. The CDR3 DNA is TGCAGCGTTGAAACAGGGTGGGAGCAGTACTTC. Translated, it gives CSVETGWEQYF.

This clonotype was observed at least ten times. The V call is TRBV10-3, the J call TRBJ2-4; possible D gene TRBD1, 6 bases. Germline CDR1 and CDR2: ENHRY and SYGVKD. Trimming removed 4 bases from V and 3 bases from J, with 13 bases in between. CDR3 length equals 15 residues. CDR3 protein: CAISGQDRGKNIQYF. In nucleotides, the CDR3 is TGTGCCATCAGTGGACAGGACCGAGGCAAAAACATTCAGTACTTC.

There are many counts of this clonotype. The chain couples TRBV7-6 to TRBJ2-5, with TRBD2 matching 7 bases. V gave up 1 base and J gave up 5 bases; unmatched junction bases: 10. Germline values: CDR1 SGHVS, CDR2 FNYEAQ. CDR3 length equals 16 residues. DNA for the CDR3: TGTGCCAGCAGCTTAGTTGCAGAGATCGGGGGGGAGACCCAGTACTTC. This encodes CASSLVAEIGGETQYF.

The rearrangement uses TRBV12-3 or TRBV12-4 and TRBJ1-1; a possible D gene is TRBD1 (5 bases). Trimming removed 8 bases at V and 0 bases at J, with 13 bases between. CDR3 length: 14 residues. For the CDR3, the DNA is TGTGCCAGCCGGAGCAGGGCCTTGAACACTGAAGCTTTCTTT. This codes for CASRSRALNTEAFF.

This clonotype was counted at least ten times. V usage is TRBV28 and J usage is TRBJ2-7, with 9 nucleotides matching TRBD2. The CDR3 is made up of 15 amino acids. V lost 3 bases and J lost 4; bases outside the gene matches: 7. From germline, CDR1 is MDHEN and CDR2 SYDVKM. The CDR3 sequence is CASSLSIAGVYEQYF. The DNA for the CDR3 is TGTGCCAGCAGTTTGAGTATAGCGGGAGTGTACGAGCAGTACTTC.

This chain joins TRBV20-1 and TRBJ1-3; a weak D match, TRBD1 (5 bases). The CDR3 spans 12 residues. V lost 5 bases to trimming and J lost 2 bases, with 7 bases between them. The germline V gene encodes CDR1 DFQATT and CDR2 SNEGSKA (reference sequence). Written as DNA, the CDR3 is TGCAGTGCTGTGGGACCTGGAAACACCATATATTTT. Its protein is CSAVGPGNTIYF.

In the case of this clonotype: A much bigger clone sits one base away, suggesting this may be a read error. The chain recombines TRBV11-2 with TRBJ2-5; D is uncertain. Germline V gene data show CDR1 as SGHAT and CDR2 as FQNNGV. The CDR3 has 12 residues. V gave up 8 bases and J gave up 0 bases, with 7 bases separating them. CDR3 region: CASAKNQETQYF. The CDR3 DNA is TGTGCCAGCGCTAAAAACCAAGAGACCCAGTACTTC.

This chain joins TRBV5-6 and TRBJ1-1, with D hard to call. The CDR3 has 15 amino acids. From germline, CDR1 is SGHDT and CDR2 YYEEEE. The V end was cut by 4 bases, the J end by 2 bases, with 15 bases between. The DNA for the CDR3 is TGTGCCAGCAGCCCTGCCCCCACAAGAAACACTGAAGCTTTCTTT. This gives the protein CASSPAPTRNTEAFF.

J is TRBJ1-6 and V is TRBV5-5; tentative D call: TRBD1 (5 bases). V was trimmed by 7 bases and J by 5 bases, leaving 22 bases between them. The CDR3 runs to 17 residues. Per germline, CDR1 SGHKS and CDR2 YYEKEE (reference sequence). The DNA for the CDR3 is TGTGCCAGCCGAGCCTGGGGACGGATTTCTAATAATTCACCCCTCCACTTT. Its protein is CASRAWGRISNNSPLHF.

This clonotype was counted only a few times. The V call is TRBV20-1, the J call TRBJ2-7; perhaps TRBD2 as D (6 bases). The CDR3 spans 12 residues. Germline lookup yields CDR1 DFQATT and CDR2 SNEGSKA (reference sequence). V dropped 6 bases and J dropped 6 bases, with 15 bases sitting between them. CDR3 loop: CSAGVVGGEQYF. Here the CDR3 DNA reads TGCAGTGCCGGAGTGGTGGGAGGCGAGCAGTACTTC.

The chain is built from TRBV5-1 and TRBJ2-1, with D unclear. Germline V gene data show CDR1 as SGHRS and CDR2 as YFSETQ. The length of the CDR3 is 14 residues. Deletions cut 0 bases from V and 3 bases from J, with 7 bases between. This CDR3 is CASSLARNYNEQFF. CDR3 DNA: TGCGCCAGCAGCTTGGCCAGGAACTACAATGAGCAGTTCTTC.

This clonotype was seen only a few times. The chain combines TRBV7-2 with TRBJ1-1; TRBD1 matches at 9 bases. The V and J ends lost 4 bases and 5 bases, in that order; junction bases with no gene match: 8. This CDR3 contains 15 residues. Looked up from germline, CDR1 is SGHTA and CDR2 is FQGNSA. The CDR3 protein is CASSSFRDRATEAFF. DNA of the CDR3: TGTGCCAGCAGCTCCTTCCGGGACAGGGCTACTGAAGCTTTCTTT.

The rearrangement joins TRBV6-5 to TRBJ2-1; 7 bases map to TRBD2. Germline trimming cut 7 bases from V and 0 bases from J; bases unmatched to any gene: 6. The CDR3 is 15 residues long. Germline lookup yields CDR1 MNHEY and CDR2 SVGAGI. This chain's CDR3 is CASILLASSYNEQFF. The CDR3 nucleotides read TGTGCCAGCATCTTACTAGCGAGCTCCTACAATGAGCAGTTCTTC.

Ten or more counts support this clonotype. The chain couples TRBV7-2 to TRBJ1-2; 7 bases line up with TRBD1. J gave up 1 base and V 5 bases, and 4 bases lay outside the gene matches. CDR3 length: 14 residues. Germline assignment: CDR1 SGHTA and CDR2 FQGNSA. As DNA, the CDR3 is TGTGCCAGCAGCCCCGGGACAGTTAACTATGGCTACACCTTC. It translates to CASSPGTVNYGYTF.

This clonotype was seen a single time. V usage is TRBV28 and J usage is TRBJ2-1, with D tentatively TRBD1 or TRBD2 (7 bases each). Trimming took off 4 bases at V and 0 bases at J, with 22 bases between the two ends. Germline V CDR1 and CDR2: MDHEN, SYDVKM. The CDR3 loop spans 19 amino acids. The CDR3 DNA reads TGTGCCAGCAGTTATCTTAGGGGGCGGGGGACCAGCTCCTACAATGAGCAGTTCTTC. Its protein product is CASSYLRGRGTSSYNEQFF.

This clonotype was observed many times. The CDR3 DNA is TGTGCCAGCAGTGGGGCTAGCACAGATACGCAGTATTTT. This translates into CASSGASTDTQYF. The J gene is TRBJ2-3, the V gene TRBV28; TRBD1 is a possible D gene (5 bases). CDR3 length: 13 residues. Per germline, CDR1 MDHEN and CDR2 SYDVKM. V dropped 5 bases and J dropped 0 bases, with 6 bases sitting between them.

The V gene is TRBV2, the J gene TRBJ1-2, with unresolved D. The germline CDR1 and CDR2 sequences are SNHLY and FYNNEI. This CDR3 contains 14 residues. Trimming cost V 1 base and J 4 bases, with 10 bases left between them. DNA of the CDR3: TGTGCCAGCAGTGAAGTGGCAGGCGCCTATGGCTACACCTTC. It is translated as CASSEVAGAYGYTF.

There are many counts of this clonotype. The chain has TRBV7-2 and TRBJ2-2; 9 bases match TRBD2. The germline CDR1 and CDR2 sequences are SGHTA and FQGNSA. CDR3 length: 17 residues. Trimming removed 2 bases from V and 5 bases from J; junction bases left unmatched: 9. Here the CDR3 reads CASSLSVAGVWTGELFF. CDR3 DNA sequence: TGTGCCAGCAGCTTATCGGTAGCGGGGGTATGGACCGGGGAGCTGTTTTTT.

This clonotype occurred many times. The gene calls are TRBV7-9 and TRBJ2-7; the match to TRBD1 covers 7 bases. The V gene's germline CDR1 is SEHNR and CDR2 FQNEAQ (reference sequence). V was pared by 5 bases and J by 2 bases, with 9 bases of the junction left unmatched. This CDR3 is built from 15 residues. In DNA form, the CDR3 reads TGTGCCAGCAGCCCGAGGGACAGAAGGACCTACGAGCAGTACTTC. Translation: CASSPRDRRTYEQYF.

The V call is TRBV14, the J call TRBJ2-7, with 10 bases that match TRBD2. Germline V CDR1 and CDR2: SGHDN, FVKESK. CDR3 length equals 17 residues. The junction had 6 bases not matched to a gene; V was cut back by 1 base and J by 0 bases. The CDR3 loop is CASSQGLAGDSSYEQYF. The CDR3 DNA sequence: TGTGCCAGCAGCCAAGGGCTAGCGGGGGACAGCTCCTACGAGCAGTACTTC. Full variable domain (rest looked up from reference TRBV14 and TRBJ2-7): EAGVTQFPSHSVIEKGQTVTLRCDPISGHDNLYWYRRVMGKEIKFLLHFVKESKQDESGMPNNRFLAERTGGTYSTLKVQPAELEDSGVYFCASSQGLAGDSSYEQYFGPGTRLTVT.

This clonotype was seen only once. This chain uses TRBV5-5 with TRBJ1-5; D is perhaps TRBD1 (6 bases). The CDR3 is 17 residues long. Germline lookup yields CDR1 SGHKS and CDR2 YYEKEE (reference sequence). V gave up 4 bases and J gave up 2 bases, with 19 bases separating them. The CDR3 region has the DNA TGTGCCAGCAGCCGGTTTGGGACATTCGATCGCAATCAGCCCCAGCATTTT. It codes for CASSRFGTFDRNQPQHF. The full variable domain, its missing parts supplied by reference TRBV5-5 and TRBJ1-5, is DAGVTQSPTHLIKTRGQQVTLRCSPISGHKSVSWYQQVLGQGPQFIFQYYEKEERGRGNFPDRFSARQFPNYSSELNVNALLLGDSALYLCASSRFGTFDRNQPQHFGDGTRLSIL.

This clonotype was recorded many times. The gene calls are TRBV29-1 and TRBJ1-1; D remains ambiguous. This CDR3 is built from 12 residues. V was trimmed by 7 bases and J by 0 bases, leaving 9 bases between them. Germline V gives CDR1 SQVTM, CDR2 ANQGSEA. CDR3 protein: CSGLSLNTEAFF. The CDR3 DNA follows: TGCAGCGGATTATCATTGAACACTGAAGCTTTCTTT.

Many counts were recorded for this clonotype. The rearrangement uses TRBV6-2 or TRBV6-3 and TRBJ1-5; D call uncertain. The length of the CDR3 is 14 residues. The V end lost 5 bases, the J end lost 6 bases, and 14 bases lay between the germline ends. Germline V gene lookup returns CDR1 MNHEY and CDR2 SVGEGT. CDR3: CASSAPWGGQPQHF. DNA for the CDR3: TGTGCCAGCAGTGCCCCCTGGGGTGGTCAGCCCCAGCATTTT.

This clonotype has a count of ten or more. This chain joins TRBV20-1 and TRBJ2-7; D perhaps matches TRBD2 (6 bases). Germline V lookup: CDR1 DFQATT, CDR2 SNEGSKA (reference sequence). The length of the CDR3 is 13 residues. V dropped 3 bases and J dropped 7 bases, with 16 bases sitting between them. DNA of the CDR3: TGCAGTGCTAGGGACTATGCGGCGGGGGAGCAGTACTTC. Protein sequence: CSARDYAAGEQYF.

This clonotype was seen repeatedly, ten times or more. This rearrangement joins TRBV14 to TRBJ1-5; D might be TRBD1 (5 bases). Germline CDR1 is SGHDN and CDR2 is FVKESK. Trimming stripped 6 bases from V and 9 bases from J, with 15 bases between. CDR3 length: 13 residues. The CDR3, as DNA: TGTGCCAGCAGTTTGGGGGGGGGTGCGCCCCAGCATTTT. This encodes CASSLGGGAPQHF.

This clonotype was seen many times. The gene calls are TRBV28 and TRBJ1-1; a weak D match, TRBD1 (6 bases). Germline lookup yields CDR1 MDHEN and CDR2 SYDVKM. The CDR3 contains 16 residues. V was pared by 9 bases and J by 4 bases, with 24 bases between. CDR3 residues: CASKGGWGTASTEAFF. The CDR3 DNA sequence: TGTGCCAGTAAAGGGGGGTGGGGCACGGCATCCACTGAAGCTTTCTTT.

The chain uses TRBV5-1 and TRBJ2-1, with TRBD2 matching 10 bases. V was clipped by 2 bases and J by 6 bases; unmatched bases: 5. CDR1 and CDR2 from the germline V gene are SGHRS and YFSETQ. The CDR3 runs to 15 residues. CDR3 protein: CASSFSGGAPNEQFF. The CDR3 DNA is TGCGCCAGCAGCTTCAGCGGGGGGGCCCCCAATGAGCAGTTCTTC.